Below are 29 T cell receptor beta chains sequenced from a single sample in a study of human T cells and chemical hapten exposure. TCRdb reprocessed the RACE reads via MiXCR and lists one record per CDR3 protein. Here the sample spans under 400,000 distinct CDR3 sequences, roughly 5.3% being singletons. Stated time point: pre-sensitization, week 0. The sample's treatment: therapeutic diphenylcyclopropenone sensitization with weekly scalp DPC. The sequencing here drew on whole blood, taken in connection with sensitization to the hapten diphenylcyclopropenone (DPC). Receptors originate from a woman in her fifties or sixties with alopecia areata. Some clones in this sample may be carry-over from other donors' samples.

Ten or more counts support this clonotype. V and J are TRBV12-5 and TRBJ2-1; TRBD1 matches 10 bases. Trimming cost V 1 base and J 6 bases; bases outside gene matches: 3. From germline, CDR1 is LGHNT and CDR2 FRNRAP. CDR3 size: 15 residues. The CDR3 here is CASGLGTGGSNEQFF. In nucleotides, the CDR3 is TGTGCTAGTGGTTTGGGGACAGGGGGTTCCAATGAGCAGTTCTTC.

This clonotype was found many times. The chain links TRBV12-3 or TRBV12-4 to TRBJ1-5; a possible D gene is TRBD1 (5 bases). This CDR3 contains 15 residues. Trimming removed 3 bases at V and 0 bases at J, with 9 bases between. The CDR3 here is CASSLAGRSNQPQHF. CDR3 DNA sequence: TGTGCCAGCAGTTTGGCAGGGCGTAGCAATCAGCCCCAGCATTTT.

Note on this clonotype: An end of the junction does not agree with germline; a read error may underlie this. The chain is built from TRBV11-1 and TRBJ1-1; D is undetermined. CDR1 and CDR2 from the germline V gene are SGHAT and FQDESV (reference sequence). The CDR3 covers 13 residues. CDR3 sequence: CASSLGVNTEASF. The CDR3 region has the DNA TGTGCCAGCAGCTTAGGAGTAAACACTGAAGCTTCCTTT.

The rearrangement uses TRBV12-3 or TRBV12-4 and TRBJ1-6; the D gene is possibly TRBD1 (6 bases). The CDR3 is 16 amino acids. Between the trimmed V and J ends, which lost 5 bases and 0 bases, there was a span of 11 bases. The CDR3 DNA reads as TGTGCCAGCAGTCCCCCGGGGGCCTCCTATAATTCACCCCTCCACTTT. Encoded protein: CASSPPGASYNSPLHF.

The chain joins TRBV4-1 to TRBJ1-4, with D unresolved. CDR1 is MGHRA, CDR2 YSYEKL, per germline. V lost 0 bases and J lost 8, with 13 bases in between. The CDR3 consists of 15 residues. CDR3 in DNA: TGCGCCAGCAGCCAAGATGGTCCGTACAAAGAAAAACTGTTTTTT. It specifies CASSQDGPYKEKLFF.

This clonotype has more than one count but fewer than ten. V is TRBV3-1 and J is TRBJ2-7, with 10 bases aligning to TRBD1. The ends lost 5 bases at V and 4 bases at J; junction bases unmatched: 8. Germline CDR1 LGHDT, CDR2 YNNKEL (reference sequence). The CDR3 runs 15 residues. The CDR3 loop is CASSSLRDRGYEQYF. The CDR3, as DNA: TGTGCCAGCAGCTCCCTCCGGGACAGGGGTTACGAGCAGTACTTC.

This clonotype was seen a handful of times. CDR3: CSARDYTGQIYF. The CDR3 DNA sequence: TGCAGTGCTAGAGATTATACGGGACAGATATATTTT. The V call is TRBV20-1, the J call TRBJ1-3; 7 bases line up with TRBD1. CDR3 length equals 12 residues. After removal of 0 bases from V and 13 bases from J, the junction contained 6 bases not matched to a gene. From germline, CDR1 is DFQATT and CDR2 SNEGSKA (reference sequence).

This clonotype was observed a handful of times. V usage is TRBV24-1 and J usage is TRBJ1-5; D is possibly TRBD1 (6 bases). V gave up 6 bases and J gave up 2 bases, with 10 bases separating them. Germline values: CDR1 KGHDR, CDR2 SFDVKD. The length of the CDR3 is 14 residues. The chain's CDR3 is CATSREGGNQPQHF. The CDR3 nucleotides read TGTGCCACCAGTCGGGAGGGGGGCAATCAGCCCCAGCATTTT.

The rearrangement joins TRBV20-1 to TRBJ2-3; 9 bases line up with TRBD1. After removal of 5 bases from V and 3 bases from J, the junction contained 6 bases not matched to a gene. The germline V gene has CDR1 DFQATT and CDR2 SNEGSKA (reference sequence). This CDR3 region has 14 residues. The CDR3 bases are TGCAGTGCTCACACAGGGGGCAGGACAGATACGCAGTATTTT. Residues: CSAHTGGRTDTQYF.

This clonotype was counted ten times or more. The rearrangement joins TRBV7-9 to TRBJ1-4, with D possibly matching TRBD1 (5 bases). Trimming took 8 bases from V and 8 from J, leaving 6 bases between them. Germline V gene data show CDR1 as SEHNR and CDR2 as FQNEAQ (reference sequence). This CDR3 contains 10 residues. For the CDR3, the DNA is TGTGCCAGCTCAGGGGAAAAACTGTTTTTT. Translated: CASSGEKLFF.

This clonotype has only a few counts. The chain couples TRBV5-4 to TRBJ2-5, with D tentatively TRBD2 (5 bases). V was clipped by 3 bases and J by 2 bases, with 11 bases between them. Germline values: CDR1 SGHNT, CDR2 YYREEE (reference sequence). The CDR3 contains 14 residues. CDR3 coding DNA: TGTGCCAGCAGCTATGGACTCAATCAAGAGACCCAGTACTTC. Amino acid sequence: CASSYGLNQETQYF.

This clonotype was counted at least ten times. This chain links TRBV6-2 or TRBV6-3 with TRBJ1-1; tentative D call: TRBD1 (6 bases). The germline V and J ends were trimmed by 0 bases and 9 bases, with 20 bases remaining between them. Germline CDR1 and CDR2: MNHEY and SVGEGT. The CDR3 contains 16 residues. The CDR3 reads CASSYSRGSGRIQAFF. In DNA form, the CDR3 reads TGTGCCAGCAGTTACTCCAGGGGCTCAGGCCGGATACAAGCTTTCTTT.

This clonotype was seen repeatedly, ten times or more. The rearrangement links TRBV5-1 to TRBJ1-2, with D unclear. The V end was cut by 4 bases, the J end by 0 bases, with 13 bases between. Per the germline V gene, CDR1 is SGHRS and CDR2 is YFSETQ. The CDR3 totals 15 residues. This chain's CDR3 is CASSPQTGANYGYTF. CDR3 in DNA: TGCGCCAGCAGCCCACAGACGGGAGCTAACTATGGCTACACCTTC.

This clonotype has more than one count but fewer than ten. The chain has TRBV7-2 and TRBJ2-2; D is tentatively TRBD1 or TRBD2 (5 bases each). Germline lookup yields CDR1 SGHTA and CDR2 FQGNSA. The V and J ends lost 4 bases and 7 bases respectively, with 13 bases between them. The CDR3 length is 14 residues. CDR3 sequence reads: CASSWGIYDGELFF. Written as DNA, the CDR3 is TGTGCCAGCAGCTGGGGGATATATGACGGGGAGCTGTTTTTT. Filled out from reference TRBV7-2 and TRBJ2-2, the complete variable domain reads GAGVSQSPSNKVTEKGKDVELRCDPISGHTALYWYRQSLGQGLEFLIYFQGNSAPDKSGLPSDRFSAERTGGSVSTLTIQRTQQEDSAVYLCASSWGIYDGELFFGEGSRLTVL.

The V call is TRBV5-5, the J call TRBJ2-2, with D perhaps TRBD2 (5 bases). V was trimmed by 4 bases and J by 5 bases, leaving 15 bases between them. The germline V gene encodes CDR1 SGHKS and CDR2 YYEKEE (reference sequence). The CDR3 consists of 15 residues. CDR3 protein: CASSAYSRGTGELFF. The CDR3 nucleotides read TGTGCCAGCAGCGCGTACTCCCGGGGAACCGGGGAGCTGTTTTTT.

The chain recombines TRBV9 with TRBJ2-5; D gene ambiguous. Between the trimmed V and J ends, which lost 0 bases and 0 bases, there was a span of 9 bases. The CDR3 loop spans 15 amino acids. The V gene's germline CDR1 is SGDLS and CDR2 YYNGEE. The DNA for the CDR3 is TGTGCCAGCAGCGTAGAATGGGGAAACCAAGAGACCCAGTACTTC. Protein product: CASSVEWGNQETQYF.

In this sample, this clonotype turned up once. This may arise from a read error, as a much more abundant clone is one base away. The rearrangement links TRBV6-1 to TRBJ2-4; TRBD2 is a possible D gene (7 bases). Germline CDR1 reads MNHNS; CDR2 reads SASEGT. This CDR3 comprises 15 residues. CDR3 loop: CGSSAAGAGPNIQYF. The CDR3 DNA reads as TGTGGCAGCAGTGCTGCGGGGGCCGGACCTAACATTCAGTACTTC.

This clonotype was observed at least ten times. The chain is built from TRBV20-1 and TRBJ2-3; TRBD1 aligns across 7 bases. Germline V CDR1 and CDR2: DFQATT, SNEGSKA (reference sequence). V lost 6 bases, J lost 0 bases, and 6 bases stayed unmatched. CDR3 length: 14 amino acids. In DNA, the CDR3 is TGCAGTGCAAGGACAGGAACTAGCACAGATACGCAGTATTTT. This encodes CSARTGTSTDTQYF.

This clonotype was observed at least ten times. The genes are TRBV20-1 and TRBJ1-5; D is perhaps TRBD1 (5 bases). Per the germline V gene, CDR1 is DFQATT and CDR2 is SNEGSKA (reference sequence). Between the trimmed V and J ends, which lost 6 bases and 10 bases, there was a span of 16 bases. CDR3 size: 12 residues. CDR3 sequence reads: CSAGRAGRPQHF. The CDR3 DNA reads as TGCAGTGCCGGCAGGGCGGGTCGCCCCCAGCATTTT.

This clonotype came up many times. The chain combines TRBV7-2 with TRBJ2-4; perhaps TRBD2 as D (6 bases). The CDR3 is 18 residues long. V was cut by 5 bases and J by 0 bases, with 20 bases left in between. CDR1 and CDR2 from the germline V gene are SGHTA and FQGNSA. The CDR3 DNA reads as TGTGCCAGCAGCCCTACCCCAATCGGGGGACTAGCCAAAAACATTCAGTACTTC. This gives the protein CASSPTPIGGLAKNIQYF.

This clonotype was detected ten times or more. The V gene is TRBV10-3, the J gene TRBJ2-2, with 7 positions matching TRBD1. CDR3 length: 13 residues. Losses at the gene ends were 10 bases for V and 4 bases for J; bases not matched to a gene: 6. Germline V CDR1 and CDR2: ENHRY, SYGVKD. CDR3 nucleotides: TGTGCCACAACAGGGGTGGGCACCGGGGAGCTGTTTTTT. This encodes CATTGVGTGELFF.

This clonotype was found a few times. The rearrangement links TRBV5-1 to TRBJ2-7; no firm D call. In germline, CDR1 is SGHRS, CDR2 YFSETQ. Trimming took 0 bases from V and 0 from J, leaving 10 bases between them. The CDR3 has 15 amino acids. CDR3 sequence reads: CASSLVSGFSYEQYF. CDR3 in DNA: TGCGCCAGCAGCTTGGTCTCAGGATTCTCCTACGAGCAGTACTTC.

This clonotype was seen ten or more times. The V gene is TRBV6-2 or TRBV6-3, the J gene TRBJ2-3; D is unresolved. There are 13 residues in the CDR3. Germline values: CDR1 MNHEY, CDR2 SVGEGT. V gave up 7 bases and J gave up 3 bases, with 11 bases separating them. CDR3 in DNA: TGTGCCAGCAATCGCATGAGGACAGATACGCAGTATTTT. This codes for CASNRMRTDTQYF.

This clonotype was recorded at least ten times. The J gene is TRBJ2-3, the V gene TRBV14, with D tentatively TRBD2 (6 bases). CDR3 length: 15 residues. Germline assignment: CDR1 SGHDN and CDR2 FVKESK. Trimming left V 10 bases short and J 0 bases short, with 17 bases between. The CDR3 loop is CATQAGVASTDTQYF. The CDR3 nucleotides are TGTGCCACCCAAGCGGGCGTCGCTAGCACAGATACGCAGTATTTT.

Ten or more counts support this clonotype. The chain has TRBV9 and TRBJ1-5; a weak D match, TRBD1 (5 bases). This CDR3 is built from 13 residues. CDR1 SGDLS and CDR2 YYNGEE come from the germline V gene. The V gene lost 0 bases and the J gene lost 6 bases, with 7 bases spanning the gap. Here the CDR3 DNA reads TGTGCCAGCAGCGTAGAGGGGACTCAGCCCCAGCATTTT. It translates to CASSVEGTQPQHF.

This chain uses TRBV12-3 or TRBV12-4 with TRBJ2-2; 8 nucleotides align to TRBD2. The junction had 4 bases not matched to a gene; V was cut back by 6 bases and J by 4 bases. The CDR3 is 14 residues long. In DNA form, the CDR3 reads TGTGCCAGCAGCCTCAGCGGGAGCACCGGGGAGCTGTTTTTT. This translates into CASSLSGSTGELFF.

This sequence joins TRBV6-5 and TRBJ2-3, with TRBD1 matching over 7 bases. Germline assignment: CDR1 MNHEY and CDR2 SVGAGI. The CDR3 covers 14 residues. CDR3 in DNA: TGTGCGACAGGGCTGGCTAGCAGCACAGATACGCAGTATTTT. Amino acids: CATGLASSTDTQYF.

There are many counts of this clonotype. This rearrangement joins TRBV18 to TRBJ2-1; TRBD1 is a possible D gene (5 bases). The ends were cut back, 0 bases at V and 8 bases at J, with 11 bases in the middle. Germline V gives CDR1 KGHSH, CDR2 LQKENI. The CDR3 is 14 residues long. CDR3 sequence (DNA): TGTGCCAGCTCACCACCGGGGCGAGAGGATGAGCAGTTCTTC. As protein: CASSPPGREDEQFF.

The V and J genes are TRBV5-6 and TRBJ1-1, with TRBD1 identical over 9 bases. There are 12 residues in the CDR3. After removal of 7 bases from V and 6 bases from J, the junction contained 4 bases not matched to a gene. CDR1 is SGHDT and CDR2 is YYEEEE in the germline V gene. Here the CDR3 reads CASGQGLPEAFF. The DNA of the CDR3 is TGTGCCAGCGGACAGGGGTTACCTGAAGCTTTCTTT. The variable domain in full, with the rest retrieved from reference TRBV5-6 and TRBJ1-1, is DAGVTQSPTHLIKTRGQQVTLRCSPKSGHDTVSWYQQALGQGPQFIFQYYEEEERQRGNFPDRFSGHQFPNYSSELNVNALLLGDSALYLCASGQGLPEAFFGQGTRLTVV.